A single sample gave rise to the 12 T cell receptor beta chains below, sequenced in a study of blood T cell repertoires in COVID-19. Assay: immunoSEQ multiplex PCR; the TCRdb copy retains only in-frame clones and omits some. The sample lists 150,000 to 200,000 clones; 70% to 85% were seen once. Material for sequencing was PBMCs or T cells enriched from blood (not recorded which). Every receptor here comes from a woman in her 50s who had recovered from COVID-19.

The chain is built from TRBV12-3 or TRBV12-4 and TRBJ1-5; D is undetermined. The CDR3 has 12 residues. V was cut by 7 bases and J by 6 bases, with 10 bases left in between. CDR3 region: CASTRGLQPQHF. The CDR3 DNA reads TGTGCCAGCACCAGAGGGCTTCAGCCCCAGCATTTT.

The sample holds one count of this clone. The gene calls are TRBV4-1 and TRBJ1-1, with 7 nucleotides matching TRBD1. The V segment lost 1 base and the J segment 0 bases; nucleotides outside the gene matches: 5. CDR3 length: 16 residues. Germline assignment: CDR1 MGHRA and CDR2 YSYEKL. Here the CDR3 reads CASSQGRGQMNTEAFF. The CDR3 nucleotides are TGCGCCAGCAGCCAAGGTCGGGGACAGATGAACACTGAAGCTTTCTTT.

This clone has only a few counts. The chain recombines TRBV12-3 or TRBV12-4 with TRBJ2-2; D gene ambiguous. The CDR3 has 11 residues. With 6 bases removed from V and 5 bases from J, the gap between germline ends came to 4 bases. The CDR3 region has the DNA TGTGCCAGCAGCCAGACCGGGGAGCTGTTTTTT. It codes for CASSQTGELFF.

CDR3 sequence (DNA): TGTGCCAGCTCACCGGGTCCGGGACAGGGGGCGAGTTGGGGCTATGGCTACACCTTC. Translated: CASSPGPGQGASWGYGYTF. The chain carries TRBV18 and TRBJ1-2; TRBD1 aligns across 12 bases. CDR3 length: 19 amino acids. The V gene end was trimmed by 3 bases and the J gene end by 4 bases; junction bases not matched to a gene: 15. CDR1 is KGHSH and CDR2 is LQKENI in the germline V gene.

This rearrangement joins TRBV5-5 to TRBJ2-4; 7 positions agree with TRBD2. Germline CDR1 is SGHKS and CDR2 is YYEKEE (reference sequence). Trimming at V came to 3 bases and at J to 8 bases, leaving 5 bases not matched to a gene. The CDR3 runs to 13 residues. CDR3 region: CASSWGGDDIQYF. CDR3 sequence (DNA): TGTGCCAGCAGCTGGGGGGGAGACGACATTCAGTACTTC.

The chain couples TRBV18 to TRBJ2-7, with a weak D call TRBD1 (6 bases). V shed 6 bases and J shed 2 bases, with 14 bases lying between them. The germline CDR1 and CDR2 sequences are KGHSH and LQKENI. CDR3 length: 14 residues. The CDR3 DNA sequence: TGTGCCAGCTCGGCCCGGCAGGGGCCCTACGAGCAGTACTTC. Its protein product is CASSARQGPYEQYF.

The V call is TRBV7-3, the J call TRBJ2-7; 8 bases match TRBD1. CDR3 length: 14 residues. Germline trimming cut 5 bases from V and 3 bases from J; bases unmatched to any gene: 6. Germline values: CDR1 SGHTA, CDR2 FQGTGA. Here the CDR3 DNA reads TGTGCCAGCAGCACTTCGGGACAGGTCTACGAGCAGTACTTC. It specifies CASSTSGQVYEQYF.

The V and J genes are TRBV19 and TRBJ2-2; 13 bases are shared with TRBD2. Trimming cost V 6 bases and J 3 bases; bases outside gene matches: 13. The V gene's germline CDR1 is LNHDA and CDR2 SQIVND (reference sequence). The CDR3 loop spans 19 amino acids. The chain's CDR3 is CASRILGLAGYQDTGELFF. The DNA for the CDR3 is TGTGCCAGTAGAATCTTGGGACTAGCGGGATACCAGGACACCGGGGAGCTGTTTTTT.

This sequence joins TRBV10-2 and TRBJ1-3, with 8 bases fitting TRBD1. J was trimmed by 0 bases and V by 6 bases; bases with no gene match: 7. The CDR3 totals 16 residues. CDR1 WSHSY and CDR2 SAAADI come from the germline V gene. The CDR3 region has the DNA TGCGCCAGCAGAGGGCAGGGGGCAAGCTCTGGAAACACCATATATTTT. Translation gives CASRGQGASSGNTIYF.

This chain joins TRBV9 and TRBJ1-2, with 7 bases lining up with TRBD1. The germline V gene has CDR1 SGDLS and CDR2 YYNGEE. The trim removed 4 bases at V and 6 bases at J, leaving 9 bases unmatched. This CDR3 region has 14 residues. CDR3: CASSTRQGANGYTF. CDR3 DNA: TGTGCCAGCAGCACCCGACAGGGCGCGAATGGCTACACCTTC.

This chain connects TRBV19 to TRBJ1-5, with 8 bases aligning to TRBD1. V lost 3 bases and J lost 3; bases outside the gene matches: 4. CDR1 is LNHDA and CDR2 is SQIVND in the germline V gene (reference sequence). The CDR3 spans 15 residues. The CDR3 sequence: CASSIQGAVNQPQHF. CDR3 coding DNA: TGTGCCAGTAGTATCCAGGGGGCAGTCAATCAGCCCCAGCATTTT.

The chain couples TRBV19 to TRBJ1-2; 12 bases align to TRBD1. The CDR3 is 15 residues long. Germline CDR1 and CDR2: LNHDA and SQIVND (reference sequence). J gave up 8 bases and V 6 bases, and 10 bases lay outside the gene matches. CDR3 in amino acids: CASSLPGQGASGYTF. The CDR3 region has the DNA TGTGCCAGTAGCCTTCCGGGACAGGGGGCATCGGGCTACACCTTC.